Sequencing of this T cell receptor beta chain was carried out in a study of cytomegalovirus exposure and HLA in healthy donors. Study results and limitations: One cluster of highly shared sequence variants probably arose as a sequencing artifact.

This PCR relied on a set of 60 Vbeta primers and 13 Jbeta primers. Libraries were prepared by immunoSEQ multiplex PCR; TCRdb keeps only in-frame clonotypes and omits some of them. The sample shows about 160,000 clones, around 84% of them seen only once. For this clone: Its specificity is unknown. One end of the junction fails to match germline, which may point to a read error.

Per germline, CDR1 LNHDA and CDR2 SQIVND (reference sequence). This CDR3 has 14 residues. The chain is built from TRBV19 and TRBJ1-2; a weak D match, TRBD1 (6 bases). The sequence was collected from a young man in good health and CMV-seropositive. The sequencing sample was made of PBMCs. The CDR3 loop is CASRIGQSYYGYTF. CDR3 DNA: TGTGCCAGTAGGATAGGACAGTCCTACTATGGCTACACCTTC.